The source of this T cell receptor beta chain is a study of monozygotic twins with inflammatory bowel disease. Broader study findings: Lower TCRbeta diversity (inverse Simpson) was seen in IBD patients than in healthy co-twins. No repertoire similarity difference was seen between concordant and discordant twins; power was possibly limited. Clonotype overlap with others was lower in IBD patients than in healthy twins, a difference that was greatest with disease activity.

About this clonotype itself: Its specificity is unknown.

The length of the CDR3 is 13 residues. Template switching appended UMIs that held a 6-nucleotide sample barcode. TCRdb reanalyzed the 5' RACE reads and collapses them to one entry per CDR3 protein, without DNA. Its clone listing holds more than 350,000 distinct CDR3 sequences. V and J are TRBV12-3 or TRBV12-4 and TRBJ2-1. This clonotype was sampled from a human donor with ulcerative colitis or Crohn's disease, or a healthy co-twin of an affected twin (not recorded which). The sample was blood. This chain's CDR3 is CASSLLEYNEQFF.